Listed below are T cell receptor beta chains from one sample, sequenced in a study of response to subunit inactivated influenza vaccine. Each CDR3 protein gets one entry after TCRdb re-called the RT-PCR reads with MiXCR. This sample yields 500,000 to 600,000 distinct CDR3 sequences, of which 16% are seen a single time; around 3% belongs to the top ten. Sequencing was performed on CD4+ T cells sorted from PBMCs, taken 23 to 25 months after vaccination. The source is a man between 50 and 70 years old who received an inactivated influenza vaccine. The CDR3 runs from the conserved cysteine through the conserved F or W. The order of the fields is V gene, D gene, J gene, CDR3 length, clone size, CDR3 DNA, CDR3 protein. D genes are given only for firm matches. Clone size, where shown, is once, few, many, or a class for clones that have expanded.

>TRBV9|TRBD1|TRBJ1-2|13|NA
TGTGCCAGCAGCGTTCAGGACAGGGGTGGCTACACCTTC
CASSVQDRGGYTF
>TRBV7-3|TRBD1|TRBJ2-7|13|NA
TGTGCCAGCAGCTTCAGAGGGGGCGGCGAGCAGTACTTC
CASSFRGGGEQYF
>TRBV28|NA|TRBJ2-6|15|few
TGTGCCAGCAGCCGAACCGACTCTGGGGCCAACGTCCTGACTTTC
CASSRTDSGANVLTF
>TRBV6-1|TRBD1|TRBJ2-7|14|NA
TGTGCCAGCAGGCCCGGGACAGGGGGCTCCGAGCAGTACTTC
CASRPGTGGSEQYF
>TRBV4-3|NA|TRBJ1-2|14|NA
TGCGCCAGCAGCCCTCAAAGGGGCAACTATGGCTACACCTTC
CASSPQRGNYGYTF
>TRBV5-5|NA|TRBJ1-1|14|many
TGTGCCAGCAGCCTCCGGGACACGAACACTGAAGCTTTCTTT
CASSLRDTNTEAFF
>TRBV5-6|NA|TRBJ2-3|14|NA
TGTGCCAGCAGCTTGGACGTAGGTAGCCATACGCAGTATTTT
CASSLDVGSHTQYF
>TRBV5-1|NA|TRBJ1-6|12|NA
TGCGCCAGCAGATTAGCCGAAGGTCTCCTCCACTTT
CASRLAEGLLHF
>TRBV11-2|NA|TRBJ2-2|14|few
TGTGCCAGCAGCCACCTAAGGGAAGCCGGGGAGCTGTTTTTT
CASSHLREAGELFF
>TRBV21-1|NA|TRBJ2-1|16|NA
TGTGCCAGCATCGTCCTGCAACTAGCAGACACCAATGAGCAGTTCTTC
CASIVLQLADTNEQFF
>TRBV12-3/TRBV12-4|NA|TRBJ2-4|15|many
TGTGCCAGCAGTCGGGGTGAACTGGGCAAAAACATTCAGTACTTC
CASSRGELGKNIQYF
>TRBV5-1|NA|TRBJ2-7|15|many
TGCGCCAGCAGCTCTTACACTAGTGGTCCATCCGAGCAGTACTTC
CASSSYTSGPSEQYF
>TRBV4-1|NA|TRBJ2-2|14|NA
TGCGCCAGCAGCCGTCAGTGGAACACCGGGGAGCTGTTTTTT
CASSRQWNTGELFF
>TRBV28|NA|TRBJ2-7|11|NA
TGTGCCAGCAGTTTGGAACGACGGCAGTACTTC
CASSLERRQYF
>TRBV12-3/TRBV12-4|TRBD1|TRBJ1-2|13|many
TGTGCCAGCAGCACAGGGGCTAACTATGGCTACACCTTC
CASSTGANYGYTF
>TRBV29-1|TRBD1|TRBJ2-5|14|NA
TGCAGCGTAGACAGGACAGGGCAACAAGAGACCCAGTACTTC
CSVDRTGQQETQYF
>TRBV28|TRBD2|TRBJ2-5|16|few
TGTGCCAGCAGTTCCCCAGGGACTAGCGGGAGAGAGACCCAGTACTTC
CASSSPGTSGRETQYF
>TRBV27|NA|TRBJ2-1|15|NA
TGTGCCAGCAGTTTATCGGGCCTAGCCCGCAATGAGCAGTTCTTC
CASSLSGLARNEQFF
>TRBV20-1|TRBD2|TRBJ2-7|12|few
TGCAGTGCTAGAGAGGGGGGGGGCGAGCAGTACTTC
CSAREGGGEQYF
>TRBV6-5|TRBD1|TRBJ2-7|19|NA
TGTGCCAGCAGTTACGATGCACACAACGGACAGGGAGTCCCCTACGAGCAGTACTTC
CASSYDAHNGQGVPYEQYF
>TRBV7-7|TRBD1|TRBJ2-5|17|NA
TGTGCTAGCAGCCCTAGGGCCGGCCGACAGGGAGAGGAGACCCAGTACTTC
CASSPRAGRQGEETQYF
>TRBV9|NA|TRBJ2-1|15|NA
TGTGCCAGCAGCGTAGAGGGGGGTGGGTACGGTGAGCAGTTCTTC
CASSVEGGGYGEQFF